Reported below is one T cell receptor (beta chain). Trimming at V came to 5 bases and at J to 4 bases, leaving 9 bases not matched to a gene. The CDR3 sequence is 15 residues long. Germline lookup yields CDR1 SGHVS and CDR2 FNYEAQ. This specimen belongs to a study of OX40 agonist ivuxolimab in advanced cancers. Only in-frame clones appear in the TCRdb table, and some are missing; sequencing was by immunoSEQ multiplex PCR. The sample records 75,000 to 90,000 clones, approximately 90% being singletons. This chain uses TRBV7-6 with TRBJ2-5, with 8 bases identical to TRBD1. This TCR came from an adult with an advanced solid tumor such as melanoma, head and neck, liver or kidney cancer. The specimen comprised CD4+ or CD8+ T cells sorted from blood, sampled in a trial of the OX40 agonist ivuxolimab. For the CDR3, the DNA is TGTGCCAGCAGCCAAGGGACAGGTCAGAGAGAGACCCAGTACTTC. It is translated as CASSQGTGQRETQYF.